These 25 T cell receptor beta chains originate from one sample sequenced in a study of shared clonotypes between healthy human individuals. Repertoires were generated with immunoSEQ multiplex PCR, while TCRdb's copy carries only in-frame clones and drops some. The sample contains approximately 2.4 million clones, roughly 95% of which appear only once. Source material: naive CD4+ T cells sorted from blood. The subset here: CD45RA+ positively selected. These receptors were obtained from a man aged 18 to 30 in good health.

This clone has a single count. The same CDR3 can be traced to other DNA sequences in this sample. The V and J genes are TRBV9 and TRBJ2-2; D may be TRBD1 (5 bases). V was clipped by 0 bases and J by 2 bases, with 8 bases between them. The CDR3 is 15 amino acids. In germline, CDR1 is SGDLS, CDR2 YYNGEE. In nucleotides, the CDR3 is TGTGCCAGCAGCGTAGGGGGCAGTAACACCGGGGAGCTGTTTTTT. Protein product: CASSVGGSNTGELFF.

The J gene is TRBJ1-5, the V gene TRBV28, with D maybe TRBD1 (5 bases). V gave up 5 bases and J gave up 3 bases, with 17 bases separating them. There are 16 residues in the CDR3. Looked up from germline, CDR1 is MDHEN and CDR2 is SYDVKM. This chain's CDR3 is CASSPWTLGVNQPQHF. In DNA form, the CDR3 reads TGTGCCAGCAGTCCTTGGACCTTGGGGGTCAATCAGCCCCAGCATTTT.

This clone showed up just once. The chain is built from TRBV5-1 and TRBJ1-4, with 11 bases identical to TRBD1. CDR3 length: 16 amino acids. The V gene's germline CDR1 is SGHRS and CDR2 YFSETQ. V was pared by 5 bases and J by 4 bases, with 7 bases of the junction left unmatched. CDR3 DNA: TGCGCCAGCAGGAGGACGGGACAGGGGGGTAATGAAAAACTGTTTTTT. It specifies CASRRTGQGGNEKLFF.

The chain has TRBV30 and TRBJ2-7; 8 bases align to TRBD1. The V and J ends lost 3 bases and 7 bases, in that order; junction bases with no gene match: 5. The CDR3 totals 12 residues. Germline V CDR1 and CDR2: GTSNPN, SVGIG (reference sequence). Here the CDR3 reads CAWSLGQGEQYF. In nucleotides, the CDR3 is TGTGCCTGGAGCCTCGGACAGGGAGAGCAGTACTTC.

CDR3 nucleotides: TGTGCCAGCAGCTCCTCTGGGGGGAGGAATCAGCCCCAGCATTTT. It encodes CASSSSGGRNQPQHF. The chain uses TRBV7-9 and TRBJ1-5; a weak D match, TRBD1 (5 bases). The CDR3 is 15 residues long. With 4 bases removed from V and 4 bases from J, the gap between germline ends came to 14 bases. Germline lookup yields CDR1 SEHNR and CDR2 FQNEAQ (reference sequence).

The chain is built from TRBV28 and TRBJ2-7, with TRBD1 matching over 8 bases. The CDR3 length is 15 residues. V trimming: 6 bases; J trimming: 2 bases; junction bases outside the gene matches: 9. Germline V gene sequence: CDR1 MDHEN, CDR2 SYDVKM. The CDR3 sequence is CASRFRVDRAYEQYF. The CDR3 nucleotides are TGTGCCAGCAGATTCAGGGTGGACAGGGCCTACGAGCAGTACTTC.

The V and J genes are TRBV4-1 and TRBJ1-2, with D possibly being TRBD1 (6 bases). Trimming took off 0 bases at V and 6 bases at J, with 20 bases between the two ends. CDR3 size: 17 residues. Germline CDR1 reads MGHRA; CDR2 reads YSYEKL. CDR3 sequence: CASSQDRLRGVKDGYTF. In DNA form, the CDR3 reads TGCGCCAGCAGCCAAGATCGGTTAAGGGGGGTAAAGGATGGCTACACCTTC.

The chain joins TRBV5-1 to TRBJ2-6; D is possibly TRBD2 (6 bases). This CDR3 contains 14 residues. Germline loops: CDR1 SGHRS, CDR2 YFSETQ. V lost 3 bases to trimming and J lost 4 bases, with 8 bases between them. In nucleotides, the CDR3 is TGCGCCAGCAGCTCGGGAGAAGGGGCCAACGTCCTGACTTTC. Encoded protein: CASSSGEGANVLTF.

The CDR3 loop reads CASSRAGTRGDTQYF. The CDR3 DNA reads TGTGCCAGCAGTCGAGCGGGGACTCGGGGAGATACGCAGTATTTT. The rearrangement links TRBV25-1 to TRBJ2-3; TRBD2 matches at 7 bases. Germline CDR1 reads MGHDK; CDR2 reads SYGVNS. This CDR3 is 15 amino acids long. J gave up 5 bases and V 5 bases, and 10 bases lay outside the gene matches.

The genes are TRBV6-1 and TRBJ1-1, with 9 bases lining up with TRBD1. CDR3 length: 13 amino acids. Per germline, CDR1 MNHNS and CDR2 SASEGT. The CDR3, as DNA: TGTGGCGGGGGACAGGGACCGAACACTGAAGCTTTCTTT. Translated, it gives CGGGQGPNTEAFF.

This chain uses TRBV5-6 with TRBJ2-5; D is unclear. The CDR3 runs to 16 residues. Germline V gene data show CDR1 as SGHDT and CDR2 as YYEEEE. V was clipped by 4 bases and J by 2 bases, with 18 bases between them. The CDR3 reads CASSKALWDKQETQYF. In nucleotides, the CDR3 is TGTGCCAGCAGCAAGGCCCTGTGGGATAAACAAGAGACCCAGTACTTC.

As for this clone: Other DNA sequences in this specimen translate into the identical CDR3. The chain is built from TRBV30 and TRBJ1-5; D is undetermined. The CDR3 loop spans 13 amino acids. Germline V gives CDR1 GTSNPN, CDR2 SVGIG (reference sequence). V lost 3 bases and J lost 0, with 6 bases in between. CDR3 sequence (DNA): TGTGCCTGGAGGAGGAGTAGCAATCAGCCCCAGCATTTT. It specifies CAWRRSSNQPQHF.

This chain connects TRBV7-2 to TRBJ2-7; 11 positions match TRBD1. Germline CDR1 and CDR2: SGHTA and FQGNSA. The CDR3 is made up of 15 amino acids. V shed 3 bases and J 4 bases; nucleotides not matched to a gene: 5. CDR3 sequence (DNA): TGTGCCAGCAGCTTGGGGGACAGGGGGAGGTACGAGCAGTACTTC. This gives the protein CASSLGDRGRYEQYF.

This clone has a single count. This CDR3 is also generated by other DNA sequences in the sample. The chain has TRBV5-1 and TRBJ1-1, with TRBD1 matching 9 bases. The V segment lost 4 bases and the J segment 6 bases; nucleotides outside the gene matches: 4. The CDR3 length is 13 residues. In germline, CDR1 is SGHRS, CDR2 YFSETQ. The CDR3: CASSGGTGSEAFF. The CDR3 nucleotides are TGCGCCAGCAGCGGCGGGACAGGGTCTGAAGCTTTCTTT.

The rearrangement joins TRBV6-1 to TRBJ1-6; no clear D. The CDR3 runs 13 residues. V gave up 7 bases and J gave up 0 bases, with 4 bases separating them. Germline V lookup: CDR1 MNHNS, CDR2 SASEGT. CDR3 DNA sequence: TGTGCCAGCAAGGGCTCCTATAATTCACCCCTCCACTTT. Amino acid sequence: CASKGSYNSPLHF.

This chain uses TRBV7-2 with TRBJ2-2, with a weak D call TRBD2 (5 bases). The germline gives CDR1 SGHTA, CDR2 FQGNSA. CDR3 size: 15 residues. Between the trimmed V and J ends, which lost 3 bases and 1 base, there was a span of 9 bases. The CDR3 coding sequence is TGTGCCAGCAGCTTCACTAGTTGGAACACCGGGGAGCTGTTTTTT. This gives the protein CASSFTSWNTGELFF.

The V and J genes are TRBV6-1 and TRBJ1-5; tentatively, D is TRBD1 (5 bases). This CDR3 has 15 residues. CDR1 MNHNS and CDR2 SASEGT come from the germline V gene. V lost 1 base and J lost 6, with 13 bases in between. The CDR3 DNA is TGTGCCAGCAGTGAAGAGGTCGGGGCGACTCAGCCCCAGCATTTT. Encoded protein: CASSEEVGATQPQHF.

J is TRBJ2-3 and V is TRBV10-3; D perhaps matches TRBD2 (5 bases). Germline CDR1 ENHRY, CDR2 SYGVKD. CDR3 length equals 12 residues. CDR3 amino acids: CAAGGATDTQYF. The CDR3 DNA reads TGTGCTGCGGGCGGAGCCACAGATACGCAGTATTTT.

This clone appeared once. The CDR3 protein is CASTPGQDYNSPLHF. The CDR3 DNA reads as TGTGCCAGCACCCCCGGACAGGACTATAATTCACCCCTCCACTTT. This chain links TRBV9 with TRBJ1-6; 7 positions match TRBD1. After removal of 6 bases from V and 3 bases from J, the junction contained 6 bases not matched to a gene. Germline loops: CDR1 SGDLS, CDR2 YYNGEE. This CDR3 contains 15 residues.

The chain carries TRBV4-3 and TRBJ1-6; D ambiguous. The CDR3 consists of 18 residues. V lost 0 bases to trimming and J lost 0 bases, with 12 bases between them. The V gene's germline CDR1 is LGHNA and CDR2 YSLEER. CDR3 amino acids: CASSQEPFQSSYNSPLHF. CDR3 sequence (DNA): TGCGCCAGCAGCCAAGAGCCCTTTCAGAGCTCCTATAATTCACCCCTCCACTTT.

The genes are TRBV5-1 and TRBJ2-5, with 11 bases identical to TRBD1. V gave up 4 bases and J gave up 5 bases; unmatched junction bases: 13. CDR1 is SGHRS, CDR2 YFSETQ, per germline. The CDR3 sequence is 17 residues long. This CDR3 is CASSTGTGGDRGETQYF. CDR3 nucleotides: TGCGCCAGCAGCACCGGGACAGGGGGAGATAGAGGGGAGACCCAGTACTTC. Using reference TRBV5-1 and TRBJ2-5 for the parts outside the CDR3, the full variable domain is KAGVTQTPRYLIKTRGQQVTLSCSPISGHRSVSWYQQTPGQGLQFLFEYFSETQRNKGNFPGRFSGRQFSNSRSEMNVSTLELGDSALYLCASSTGTGGDRGETQYFGPGTRLLVL.

The chain recombines TRBV11-3 with TRBJ2-2; D might be TRBD2 (7 bases). The CDR3 has 15 amino acids. Trimming removed 1 base from V and 4 bases from J, with 10 bases in between. Germline CDR1 reads SGHNT; CDR2 reads YENEEA. Written as DNA, the CDR3 is TGTGCCAGCAGCTTAGCGGGGGGCCTCACCGGGGAGCTGTTTTTT. Translation gives CASSLAGGLTGELFF.

A single count supports this clone. J is TRBJ2-7 and V is TRBV30; possible D gene TRBD1, 6 bases. Germline CDR1 reads GTSNPN; CDR2 reads SVGIG (reference sequence). This CDR3 spans 12 amino acids. V lost 7 bases to trimming and J lost 7 bases, with 17 bases between them. CDR3 nucleotides: TGTGCCTACCTATACTTGACAGGAGAGCAGTACTTC. It encodes CAYLYLTGEQYF. The full variable domain, rest sourced from reference TRBV30 and TRBJ2-7, is SQTIHQWPATLVQPVGSPLSLECTVEGTSNPNLYWYRQAAGRGLQLLFYSVGIGQISSEVPQNLSASRPQDRQFILSSKKLLLSDSGFYLCAYLYLTGEQYFGPGTRLTVT.

As to this clone: Other DNA sequences in the same sample also yield this CDR3. This chain links TRBV10-1 with TRBJ2-1; TRBD1 or TRBD2 may be the D gene (6 bases each). V lost 0 bases to trimming and J lost 7 bases, with 10 bases between them. CDR3 size: 14 residues. Germline lookup yields CDR1 WNHNN and CDR2 SYGVQD (reference sequence). The CDR3 here is CASSESRGRNEQFF. CDR3 in DNA: TGCGCCAGCAGTGAGTCGAGGGGGAGGAATGAGCAGTTCTTC.

This chain links TRBV7-9 with TRBJ1-4; D perhaps matches TRBD1 (5 bases). The V end was cut by 9 bases, the J end by 8 bases, with 16 bases between. Germline V gene lookup returns CDR1 SEHNR and CDR2 FQNEAQ (reference sequence). The CDR3 loop spans 13 amino acids. The CDR3 DNA is TGTGCCAGTACTTTCGGGACTTCAGAAAAACTGTTTTTT. As protein: CASTFGTSEKLFF. The variable domain in full, with the rest retrieved from reference TRBV7-9 and TRBJ1-4, is DTGVSQNPRHKITKRGQNVTFRCDPISEHNRLYWYRQTLGQGPEFLTYFQNEAQLEKSRLLSDRFSAERPKGSFSTLEIQRTEQGDSAMYLCASTFGTSEKLFFGSGTQLSVL.